This T cell receptor (beta chain) was identified during a study of identical twins. In TCRdb, the 5' RACE reads were re-called with MiXCR into one record per CDR3 protein. The sample carries roughly 690,000 distinct CDR3 sequences, 6% to 6.5% recorded once. Per germline, CDR1 LGHDT and CDR2 YNNKEL (reference sequence). The CDR3 covers 17 residues. The V and J ends lost 5 bases and 6 bases, in that order; junction bases with no gene match: 11. Specimen: naive T cells sorted from blood. This sequence joins TRBV3-1 and TRBJ2-1; 12 bases are shared with TRBD2. This TCR came from a man between 18 and 29 years old in good health. The CDR3 nucleotides are TGTGCCAGCAGCATGACTAGCGGGAGCGAATGGCTCAATGAGCAGTTCTTC. Its translation: CASSMTSGSEWLNEQFF.